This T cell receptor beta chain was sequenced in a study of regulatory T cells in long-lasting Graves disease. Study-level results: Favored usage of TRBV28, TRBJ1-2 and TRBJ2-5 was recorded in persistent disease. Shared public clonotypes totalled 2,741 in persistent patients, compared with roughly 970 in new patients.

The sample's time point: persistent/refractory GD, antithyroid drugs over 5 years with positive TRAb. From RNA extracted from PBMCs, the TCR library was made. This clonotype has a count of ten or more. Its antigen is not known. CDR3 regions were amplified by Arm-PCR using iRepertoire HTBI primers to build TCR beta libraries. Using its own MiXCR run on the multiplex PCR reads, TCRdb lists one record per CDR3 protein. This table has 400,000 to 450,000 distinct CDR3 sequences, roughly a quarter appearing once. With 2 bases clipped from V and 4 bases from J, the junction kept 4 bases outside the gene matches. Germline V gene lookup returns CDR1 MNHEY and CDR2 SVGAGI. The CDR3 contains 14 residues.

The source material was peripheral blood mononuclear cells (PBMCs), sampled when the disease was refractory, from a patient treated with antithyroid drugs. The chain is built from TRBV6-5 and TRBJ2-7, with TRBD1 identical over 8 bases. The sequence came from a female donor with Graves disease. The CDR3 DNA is TGTGCCAGCAGTTACCTCAGACAGGGGTACGAGCAGTACTTC. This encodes CASSYLRQGYEQYF.